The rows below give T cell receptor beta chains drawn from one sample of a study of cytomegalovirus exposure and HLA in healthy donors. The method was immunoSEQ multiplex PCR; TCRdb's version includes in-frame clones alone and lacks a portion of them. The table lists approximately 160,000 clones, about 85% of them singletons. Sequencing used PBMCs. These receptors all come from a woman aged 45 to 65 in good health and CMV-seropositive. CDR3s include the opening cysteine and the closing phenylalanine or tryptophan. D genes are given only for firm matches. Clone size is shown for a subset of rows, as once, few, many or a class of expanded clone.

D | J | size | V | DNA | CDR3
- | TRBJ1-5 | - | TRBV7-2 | TGTGCCAGCAGCTTAGGGGGGGGCGGTAATCAGCCCCAGCATTTT | CASSLGGGGNQPQHF
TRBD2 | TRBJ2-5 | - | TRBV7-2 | TGTGCCAGCAGCGGCCAGACTAGCGGGAGTGAATCGACCCAGTACTTC | CASSGQTSGSESTQYF
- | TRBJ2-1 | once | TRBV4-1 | TGCGCCAGCAGCCTTAGCGGTTCCTACAATGAGCAGTTCTTC | CASSLSGSYNEQFF
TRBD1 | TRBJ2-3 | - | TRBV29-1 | TGCAGCGTTATGTTAGGGCAGGGGGCGGTAGATACGCAGTATTTT | CSVMLGQGAVDTQYF
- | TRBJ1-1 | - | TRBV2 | TGTGCCAGCAGTGAATCCGAGGGGGTCACTGAAGCTTTCTTT | CASSESEGVTEAFF
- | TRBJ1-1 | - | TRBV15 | TGTGCCACCAGCAGCCCACAGGGCGTTGACACTGAAGCTTTCTTT | CATSSPQGVDTEAFF
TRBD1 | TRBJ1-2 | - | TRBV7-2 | TGTGCCAGCAGCTTAGGACAGGGCGAAGGCTACACCTTC | CASSLGQGEGYTF
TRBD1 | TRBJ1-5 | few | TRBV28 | TGTGCCAGCAGTATGACAGGGGATCAGCCCCAGCATTTT | CASSMTGDQPQHF
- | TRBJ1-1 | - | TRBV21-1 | TGTGCCAGCAGCAAAGATAGCAGGGGCCAAGGCAACATGAACACTGAAGCTTTCTTT | CASSKDSRGQGNMNTEAFF
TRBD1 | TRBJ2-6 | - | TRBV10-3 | TGTGCCACCCCCGGACAGGGCGCCGGGGCCAACGTCCTGACTTTC | CATPGQGAGANVLTF
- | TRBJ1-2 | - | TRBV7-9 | TGTGCCAGCAGCTTATTCGATGGCTACACCTTC | CASSLFDGYTF
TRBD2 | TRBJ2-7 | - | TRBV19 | TGTGCCAGTAGTATTAGACTAGCCGTGGGTTCCGAGCAGTACTTC | CASSIRLAVGSEQYF
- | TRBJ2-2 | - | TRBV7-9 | TGTGCCAGCAGCTTACCCGCGAACACCGGGGAGCTGTTTTTT | CASSLPANTGELFF
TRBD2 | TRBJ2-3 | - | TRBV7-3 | TGTGCCAGCAGCTTAAACGGGAGGGAAATAGATACGCAGTATTTT | CASSLNGREIDTQYF
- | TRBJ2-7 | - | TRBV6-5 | TGTGCCAGCAGTTACTCGAGCGAGCAGTACTTC | CASSYSSEQYF
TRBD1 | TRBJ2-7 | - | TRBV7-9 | TGTTCCAGCAGCTCTTCCAAGGGACAGGGAACCTACGAGCAGTACTTC | CSSSSSKGQGTYEQYF
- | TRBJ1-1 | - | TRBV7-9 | TGTGCCAGCAGCCCCCGGGGTAAAACTGAAGCTTTCTTT | CASSPRGKTEAFF
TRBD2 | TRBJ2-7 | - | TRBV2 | TGTGCCAGCAGTGAAGCGACTGTGGGACTAGCGGGGCACGAGCAGTACTTC | CASSEATVGLAGHEQYF
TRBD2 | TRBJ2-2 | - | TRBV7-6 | TGTGCCAGCAGCCCGGGGGGCACCGGGGAGCTGTTTTTT | CASSPGGTGELFF
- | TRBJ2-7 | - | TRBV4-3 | TGCGCCAGCAGCCAAGACCGAAATCAGGGATACGAGCAGTACTTC | CASSQDRNQGYEQYF
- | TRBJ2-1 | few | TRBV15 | TGTGCCACCAGCAGAGATATCGGGGAGAGCTCCTACAATGAGCAGTTCTTC | CATSRDIGESSYNEQFF
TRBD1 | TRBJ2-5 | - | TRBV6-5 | TGTGCCAGCAGTTACTCCGACAGGGTGGAGACCCAGTACTTC | CASSYSDRVETQYF
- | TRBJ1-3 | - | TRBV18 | TGTGCCAGCTCACCAAGCCCTGGAAACACCATATATTTT | CASSPSPGNTIYF
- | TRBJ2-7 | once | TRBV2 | TGTGCCAGCAGTTTAAACAGAGTAGCCTACGAGCAGTACTTC | CASSLNRVAYEQYF
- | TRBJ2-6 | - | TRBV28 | TGTGCCAGCACCTCCGGGACTTTCAACTCTGGGGCCAACGTCCTGACTTTC | CASTSGTFNSGANVLTF
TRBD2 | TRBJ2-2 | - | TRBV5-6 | TGTGCCAGCAGCGGAAAATTAGCGGGGCAGAGGACCGGGGAGCTGTTTTTT | CASSGKLAGQRTGELFF
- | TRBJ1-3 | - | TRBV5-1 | TGCGCCAGCAGCTTGGGGGCAGGGGCCGAGTGGAACACCATATATTTT | CASSLGAGAEWNTIYF
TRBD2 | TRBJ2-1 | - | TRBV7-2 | TGTGCCAGCAGCTACCTAGCGGGAGAGGGAAATGAGCAGTTCTTC | CASSYLAGEGNEQFF
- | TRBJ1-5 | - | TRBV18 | TGTGCCAGCTCGCCGGGAGGCAATCAGCCCCAGCATTTT | CASSPGGNQPQHF
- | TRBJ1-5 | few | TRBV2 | TGTGCCAGCAGTCCGTCAGAAAATAGCAATCAGCCCCAGCATTTT | CASSPSENSNQPQHF
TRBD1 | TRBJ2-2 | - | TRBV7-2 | TGTGCCAGCAGCTCCCGGACAGGGGCGGGCGGGGAGCTGTTTTTT | CASSSRTGAGGELFF
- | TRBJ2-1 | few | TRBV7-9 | TGTGCCAGCACCAACCCCGGGACGGGAGACAATGAGCAGTTCTTC | CASTNPGTGDNEQFF
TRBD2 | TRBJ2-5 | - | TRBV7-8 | TGTGCCAGCAGCCCTTTAGCGGGGCCTCAAGAGACCCAGTACTTC | CASSPLAGPQETQYF
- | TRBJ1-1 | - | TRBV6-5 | TGTGCCAGCAGCCGGAGTGCCAACACTGAAGCTTTCTTT | CASSRSANTEAFF
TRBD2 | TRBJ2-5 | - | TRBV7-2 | TGTGCCAGCAGCCCTTGGACTAGCGCATCACAAGAGACCCAGTACTTC | CASSPWTSASQETQYF
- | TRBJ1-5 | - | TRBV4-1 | TGCGCCAGCAGCCAATGGGAGAGTCAGCCCCAGCATTTT | CASSQWESQPQHF
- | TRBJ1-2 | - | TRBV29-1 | TGCAGCGTTGAAGATGAGTTAATTAGGTACAGAGCTAACTATGGCTACACCTTC | CSVEDELIRYRANYGYTF
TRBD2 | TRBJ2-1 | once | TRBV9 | TGTGCCAGCAGCGCCACTAGCGGGAGGGGTCTCTCCTACAATGAGCAGTTCTTC | CASSATSGRGLSYNEQFF
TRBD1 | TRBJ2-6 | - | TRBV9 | TGTGCCAGCAGCTCAGGACAGGGACGCGGTGTAGACTCTGGGGCCAACGTCCTGACTTTC | CASSSGQGRGVDSGANVLTF
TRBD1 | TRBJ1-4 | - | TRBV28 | TGTGCCAGCAGTTTGACAGGGGCTAATGAAAAACTGTTTTTT | CASSLTGANEKLFF
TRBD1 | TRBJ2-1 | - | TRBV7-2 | TGTGCCAGCAGCCGGGGACAGGCGAACAATGAGCAGTTCTTC | CASSRGQANNEQFF
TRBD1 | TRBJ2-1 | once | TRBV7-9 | TGTGCCAGCAGCTTAGCGACAGGGGATGAGCAGTTCTTC | CASSLATGDEQFF
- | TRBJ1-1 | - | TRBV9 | TGTGCCAGCAGCGTAACATACAGGGTGGGCACTGAAGCTTTCTTT | CASSVTYRVGTEAFF
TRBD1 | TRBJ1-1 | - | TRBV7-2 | TGTGCCAGCAGCTTGGACAGGGGAGATAAAGCTTTCTTT | CASSLDRGDKAFF
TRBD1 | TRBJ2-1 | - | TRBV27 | TGTGCCAGCAGGAAGCGACAGGGGACCTACAATGAGCAGTTCTTC | CASRKRQGTYNEQFF
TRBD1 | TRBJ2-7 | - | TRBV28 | TGTGCCAGCAGGGACAGGGGAAAGACCTACGAGCAGTACTTC | CASRDRGKTYEQYF
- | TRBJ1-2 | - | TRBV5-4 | TGTGCCAGCAGCTTGGCTGGTACAGCTAACTATGGCTACACCTTC | CASSLAGTANYGYTF
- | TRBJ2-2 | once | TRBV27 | TGTGCCAGCAGCTCAGGGTTGGCCACCGGGGAGCTGTTTTTT | CASSSGLATGELFF
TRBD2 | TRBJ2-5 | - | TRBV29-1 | TGCAGCGGACGGGACTATCAAGAGACCCAGTACTTC | CSGRDYQETQYF
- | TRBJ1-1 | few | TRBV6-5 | TGTGCCAGCAGTTACTTACCCCTTGTGAGCACTGAAGCTTTCTTT | CASSYLPLVSTEAFF
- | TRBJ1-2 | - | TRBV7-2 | TGTGCCAGCAGCTCTCTCCGGAACTATGGCTACACCTTC | CASSSLRNYGYTF
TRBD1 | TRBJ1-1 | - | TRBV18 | TGTGCCAGCTCACCTAGACAGGGCGACACTGAAGCTTTCTTT | CASSPRQGDTEAFF
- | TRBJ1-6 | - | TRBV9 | TGTGCCAGCAGCGTAGATGCATCGGGGGGCACGGTCGATTCACCCCTCCACTTT | CASSVDASGGTVDSPLHF
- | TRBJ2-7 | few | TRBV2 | TGTGCCAGCAGTGAAAGTCGTGTCTTCAGGGATGGTGAGCAGTACTTC | CASSESRVFRDGEQYF
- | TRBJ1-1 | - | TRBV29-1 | TGCAGCGTTGACCCGAGTGAAACTGAAGCTTTCTTT | CSVDPSETEAFF
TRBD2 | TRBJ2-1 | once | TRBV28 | TGTGCCAGCAGTTCGACTAGCCCCACCTACAATGAGCAGTTCTTC | CASSSTSPTYNEQFF
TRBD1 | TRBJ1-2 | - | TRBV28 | TGTGCCATCTATAGAGGGGGACAGGGCTATGGCTACACCTTC | CAIYRGGQGYGYTF
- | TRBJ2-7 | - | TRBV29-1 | TGCAGCGTTTTTAGCGGCAGGGTCTACGAGCAGTACTTC | CSVFSGRVYEQYF
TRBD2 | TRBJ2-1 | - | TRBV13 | TGTGCCAGCAGCGATCGGACTAGCGGGAGGAACACCTACAATGAGCAGTTCTTC | CASSDRTSGRNTYNEQFF
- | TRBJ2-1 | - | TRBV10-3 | TGTGCCATCAGTGAGTCCACAGGGCCCAACAATGAGCAGTTCTTC | CAISESTGPNNEQFF